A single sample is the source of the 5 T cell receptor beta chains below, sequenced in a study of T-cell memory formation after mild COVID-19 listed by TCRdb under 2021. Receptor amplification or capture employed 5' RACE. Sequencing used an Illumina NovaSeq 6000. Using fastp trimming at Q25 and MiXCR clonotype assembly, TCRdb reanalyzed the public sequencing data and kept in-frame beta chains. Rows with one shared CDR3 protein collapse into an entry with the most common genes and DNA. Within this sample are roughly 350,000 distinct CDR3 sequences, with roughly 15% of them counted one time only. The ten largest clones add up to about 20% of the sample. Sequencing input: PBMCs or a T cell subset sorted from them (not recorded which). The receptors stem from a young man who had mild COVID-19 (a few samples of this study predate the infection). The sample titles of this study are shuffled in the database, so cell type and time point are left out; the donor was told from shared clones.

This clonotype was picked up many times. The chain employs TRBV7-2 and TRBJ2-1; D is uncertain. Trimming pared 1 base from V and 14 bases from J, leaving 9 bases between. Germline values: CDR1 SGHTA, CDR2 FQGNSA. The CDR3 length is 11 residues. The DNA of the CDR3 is TGTGCCAGCAGCTTAGACGGTGGGAAGTTCTTC. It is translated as CASSLDGGKFF.

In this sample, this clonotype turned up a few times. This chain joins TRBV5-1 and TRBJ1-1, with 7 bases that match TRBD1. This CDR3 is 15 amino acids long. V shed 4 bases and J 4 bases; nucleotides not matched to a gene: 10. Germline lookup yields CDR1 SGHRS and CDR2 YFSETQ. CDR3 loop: CASSREGARATEAFF. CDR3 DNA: TGCGCCAGCAGCCGAGAGGGGGCGCGGGCCACTGAAGCTTTCTTT.

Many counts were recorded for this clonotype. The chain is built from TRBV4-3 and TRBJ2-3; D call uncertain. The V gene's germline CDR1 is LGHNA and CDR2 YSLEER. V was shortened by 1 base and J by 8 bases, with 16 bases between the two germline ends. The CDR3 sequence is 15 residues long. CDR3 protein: CASSQGFRRLGTQYF. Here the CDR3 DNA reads TGCGCCAGCAGCCAAGGTTTCAGGCGGCTAGGTACGCAGTATTTT.

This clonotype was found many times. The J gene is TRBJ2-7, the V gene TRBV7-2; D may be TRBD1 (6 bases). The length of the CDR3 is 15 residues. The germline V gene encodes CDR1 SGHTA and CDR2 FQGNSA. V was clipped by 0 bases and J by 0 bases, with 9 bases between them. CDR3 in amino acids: CASSLAWGPSYEQYF. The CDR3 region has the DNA TGTGCCAGCAGCTTAGCCTGGGGGCCCTCCTACGAGCAGTACTTC.

As DNA, the CDR3 is TGTGCCATCAGTGAGGGGCAGATTTATGGCTACACCTTC. It is translated as CAISEGQIYGYTF. The chain is built from TRBV10-3 and TRBJ1-2; D ambiguous. The V end lost 2 bases, the J end lost 5 bases, and 9 bases lay between the germline ends. The CDR3 sequence is 13 residues long. CDR1 is ENHRY, CDR2 SYGVKD, per germline.